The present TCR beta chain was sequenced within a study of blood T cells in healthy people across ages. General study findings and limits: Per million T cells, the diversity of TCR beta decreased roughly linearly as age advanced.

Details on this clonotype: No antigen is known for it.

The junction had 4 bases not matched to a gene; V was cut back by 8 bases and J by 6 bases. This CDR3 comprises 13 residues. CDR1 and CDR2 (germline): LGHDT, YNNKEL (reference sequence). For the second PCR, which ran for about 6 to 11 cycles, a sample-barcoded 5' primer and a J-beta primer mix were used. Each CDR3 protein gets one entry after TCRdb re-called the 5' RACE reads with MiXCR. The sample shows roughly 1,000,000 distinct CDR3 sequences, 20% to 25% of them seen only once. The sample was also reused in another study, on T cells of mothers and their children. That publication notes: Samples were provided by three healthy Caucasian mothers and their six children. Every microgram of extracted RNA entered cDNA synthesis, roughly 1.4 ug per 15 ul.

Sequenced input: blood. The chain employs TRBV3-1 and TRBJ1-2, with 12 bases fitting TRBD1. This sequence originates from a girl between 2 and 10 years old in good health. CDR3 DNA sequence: TGTGCCAGCCTGGGACAGGGGGCGAATGGCTACACCTTC. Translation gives CASLGQGANGYTF.